This T cell receptor beta chain was profiled in a study of OX40 agonist ivuxolimab in advanced cancers. To note about this clone: Antigen specificity is unknown.

Germline V gene sequence: CDR1 SGHAT, CDR2 FQNNGV. Trimming stripped 7 bases from V and 0 bases from J, with 13 bases between. The CDR3 extends over 15 amino acids. Assay used: immunoSEQ multiplex PCR; TCRdb lists only in-frame clones, some missing. The table lists some 87,000 clones, 85% to 95% of them singletons. Study-level results: With doses of 0.1-3.0 mg/kg, partial responders showed among the lowest clonal expansion.

This TCR came from an adult with an advanced solid tumor such as melanoma, head and neck, liver or kidney cancer. V usage is TRBV11-2 and J usage is TRBJ2-1; a possible D gene is TRBD1 (6 bases). This specimen consisted of CD4+ or CD8+ T cells sorted from blood, obtained in a trial of the OX40 agonist ivuxolimab. CDR3: CASTIRTASYNEQFF. The CDR3 region has the DNA TGTGCCAGCACGATCAGGACAGCCTCCTACAATGAGCAGTTCTTC.